Described below is a single T cell receptor beta chain sequence and its context. What antigen it recognizes has not been identified. Per-base quality was not reported, and no clone a single base away is much larger than it. This sample is drawn from a study of graft-versus-host responses after intestinal transplantation (dated by TCRdb to about 2021). Describing the broader study: The transplants that recipients got were multivisceral, liver-intestinal, or isolated intestinal. Anti-thymocyte globulin induction was given to all recipients, followed by maintenance tacrolimus and steroids for 2 to 3 years. Graft-versus-host and host-versus-graft alloreactive T cell clones were tracked in the graft, circulation and bone marrow after intestinal transplantation using bulk TCR-beta CDR3 sequencing. Alloreactive clones were identified by sequencing pre-transplant mixed lymphocyte reaction products and comparing these products with unstimulated pre-transplant donor and recipient T cells. A cohort of approximately 24 intestinal transplant recipients, including one retransplant, was enrolled, and a few patients lacking pretransplant specimens were excluded. A peak of at least 4% donor T cells among recipient peripheral blood mononuclear cells was the definition used for donor T cell macrochimerism. Instead of going to the commercial service, samples from a few later patients were sequenced in-house on an Illumina MiSeq and processed with MiXCR.

Based on the germline V gene, the CDR1 and CDR2 sequences are SGHTA and FQGTGA. Deletion took 5 bases off V and 5 bases off J, with a span of 15 bases between the germline ends. Its CDR3 holds 14 amino acids, cysteine through phenylalanine. CDR3 DNA is the only sequence kept; it has 42 bases, read in frame from the first base. Explained via the paper, the time point label denotes: cells obtained before transplantation from donor or recipient. CD3+CD4+ and CD3+CD8+ populations were FACS-sorted from unstimulated pre-transplant donor and recipient cells taken from spleen or lymph nodes. The library was produced with the immunoSEQ multiplex PCR assay. For most patients, genomic DNA was isolated with the Qiagen DNeasy Blood and Tissue Kit and sent frozen to Adaptive Biotechnologies for TCR sequencing. Adaptive Biotechnologies carried out high-throughput TCR-beta CDR3 sequencing of genomic DNA for most patients. The original methods were these. TCR sequencing data for approximately 19 patients were retrieved from Adaptive's ImmunoSEQ software; three other patients were processed with MiXCR and VDJtools. CD4 versus CD8 sorting errors were corrected by removing sequences found in both subsets at a frequency ratio below 5:1. Because the origin of CDR3 nucleotide sequences shared between donor and recipient could not be assigned, those sequences were removed. To be classed as alloreactive, a clone needed at least 2-fold expansion over unstimulated cells and a minimum CFSE-low frequency of 0.002% (template counts) or 0.001% (read counts). Clones detected in sequenced pre-transplant spleen, lymph node, or MLR CFSE-low populations of the donor or recipient were defined as mappable. The cumulative frequency of alloreactive clones was calculated as a percentage of all sequences, weighted by copy number. This immuneACCESS table, as held by TCRdb, lists in-frame sequences with V and J called but not all clones. Of the missing ones, under half trace to an unresolved V gene in checked studies; the others have no known cause. V, J and clone size derive from that table, while D and trimming were established from the DNA sequence. For this sample there are 85,000 to 100,000 clones; 85% to 95% appear just once. The ten most abundant clones make up about 0.07% of the sample.

Overall results and qualifications from the work: The conclusions were limited by the relatively low number and heterogeneity of the intestinal transplant patients. GvH clones were detected in recipient bone marrow, and some of these GvH clones were observed earlier in ileal mucosa or blood, consistent with an intestinal mucosal origin. Patients with donor T cell macrochimerism had high GvH to HvG T cell clonal ratios in their allografts. Early after transplant, peak levels of circulating GvH clones were associated with declines in HvG clones.

The sequence joins TRBV7-3 to TRBJ2-5, with a tentative D gene TRBD2 over 5 matching bases. This TCR was sampled from a human donor who was the organ donor for an intestinal transplant. This specimen consisted of unstimulated CD8+ T cells sorted from spleen or lymph node cells, obtained before transplant. The bases are TGTGCCAGCAGCGTCGGACTTCTAGCCGAGACCCAGTACTTC. Protein translation: CASSVGLLAETQYF.